The rows below give T cell receptor beta chains drawn from one sample of a study of CD8 T cells in ankylosing spondylitis. TCRdb called the 5' RACE reads again in MiXCR, with one record for every CDR3 protein. Among over 700,000 distinct CDR3 sequences listed, roughly 20% were seen once. The sequenced sample consisted of blood, either unsorted or a sorted T cell fraction (not recorded which). The receptor source for this set is a male donor with ankylosing spondylitis. Each CDR3 is given with its conserved first and last residue. Each record gives: J gene, V gene, D gene, clone size, CDR3 DNA, CDR3 protein. A D gene is named only where the DNA matches it firmly. A row's size may be missing; if present it is once, few, many or a size class.

J: TRBJ2-5; V: TRBV7-8; D: -; size: few; DNA: TGTGCCAGCAGCCCAGGGGCAACAGAGACCCAGTACTTC; CDR3: CASSPGATETQYF
J: TRBJ2-5; V: TRBV12-3/TRBV12-4; D: TRBD1; size: many; DNA: TGTGCCAGCAGTTTCGGACAGGGGATGGGAGAGACCCAGTACTTC; CDR3: CASSFGQGMGETQYF
J: TRBJ1-5; V: TRBV7-2; D: -; size: few; DNA: TGTGCCAGCAGCTTCGTTGGACAGAGCCAGCCCCAGCATTTT; CDR3: CASSFVGQSQPQHF
J: TRBJ1-2; V: TRBV3-1; D: TRBD1; size: few; DNA: TGTGCCAGCAGCCGTCCCGGGACAGGGGGCGAGGGTGGAGGCTACACCTTC; CDR3: CASSRPGTGGEGGGYTF
J: TRBJ2-1; V: TRBV12-3/TRBV12-4; D: TRBD2; size: -; DNA: TGTGCCAGCAGTAGGTCTAGCGGGGGGGCCTCCTACAATGAGCAGTTCTTC; CDR3: CASSRSSGGASYNEQFF
J: TRBJ2-1; V: TRBV11-2; D: -; size: few; DNA: TGTGCCAGCACCTCCCGGGCTTCCCAGGAGCAGTTCTTC; CDR3: CASTSRASQEQFF
J: TRBJ1-4; V: TRBV20-1; D: -; size: few; DNA: TGCAGTGCTAGTGTGGGGGGACCAAATGAAAAACTGTTTTTT; CDR3: CSASVGGPNEKLFF
J: TRBJ1-2; V: TRBV7-2; D: -; size: few; DNA: TGTGCCAGCAGCTTGCGTCAGAGTTCGGAATATGGCTACACCTTC; CDR3: CASSLRQSSEYGYTF
J: TRBJ1-3; V: TRBV27; D: -; size: few; DNA: TGTGCCAGCAGTACTTACGGGGCCGGCTCTGGAAACACCATATATTTT; CDR3: CASSTYGAGSGNTIYF
J: TRBJ2-7; V: TRBV5-1; D: -; size: few; DNA: TGCGCCAGCAGAGTAGGCGGACGATCCTACGAGCAGTACTTC; CDR3: CASRVGGRSYEQYF
J: TRBJ2-5; V: TRBV29-1; D: -; size: -; DNA: TGCAGCGTCGCTAGACTAGGAGGGGCCGCGGAGACCCAGTACTTC; CDR3: CSVARLGGAAETQYF
J: TRBJ2-2; V: TRBV5-1; D: TRBD2; size: -; DNA: TGCGCCAGCAGCACGACCGGACTAGCGGCTAACACCGGGGAGCTGTTTTTT; CDR3: CASSTTGLAANTGELFF
J: TRBJ2-4; V: TRBV11-2; D: -; size: many; DNA: TGTGCCAGCAGCTTAGCCCTCCTAGCCAAAAACATTCAGTACTTC; CDR3: CASSLALLAKNIQYF
J: TRBJ2-3; V: TRBV7-8; D: -; size: -; DNA: TGTGCCACCACCTGGGGGGGGGCGGATACGCAGTATTTT; CDR3: CATTWGGADTQYF
J: TRBJ2-3; V: TRBV29-1; D: -; size: few; DNA: TGCAGCGTTGAAGGCGTGCCATACACAGATACGCAGTATTTT; CDR3: CSVEGVPYTDTQYF
J: TRBJ1-2; V: TRBV6-1; D: TRBD1; size: -; DNA: TGTGCCAGCAGACCCGGGACAGCAAACTATGGCTACACCTTC; CDR3: CASRPGTANYGYTF
J: TRBJ2-3; V: TRBV20-1; D: -; size: -; DNA: TGCAGTGCTAGAGGTGGCGGGAAAAAAGATACGCAGTATTTT; CDR3: CSARGGGKKDTQYF
J: TRBJ2-5; V: TRBV12-3/TRBV12-4; D: -; size: few; DNA: TGTGCCAGCAGTAGGACTCTTCCTTGGGAGACCCAGTACTTC; CDR3: CASSRTLPWETQYF
J: TRBJ1-3; V: TRBV2; D: -; size: few; DNA: TGTGCCAGCAGTGAAATTCGCAACTCTGGAAACACCATATATTTT; CDR3: CASSEIRNSGNTIYF
J: TRBJ2-1; V: TRBV10-3; D: -; size: -; DNA: TGTGCCATCAGTGAGCTCCCCCTAGGAGGCTACAATGAGCAGTTCTTC; CDR3: CAISELPLGGYNEQFF
J: TRBJ1-5; V: TRBV28; D: -; size: -; DNA: TGTGCCAGCAGTTTATATAACGGCAATCAGCCCCAGCATTTT; CDR3: CASSLYNGNQPQHF
J: TRBJ1-1; V: TRBV7-8; D: -; size: few; DNA: TGTGCCAGCAGCCCTCCCAGGAGACGCGCTGAAGCTTTCTTT; CDR3: CASSPPRRRAEAFF
J: TRBJ2-1; V: TRBV29-1; D: -; size: -; DNA: TGCAGCGCCATCATAGTGGCGGACGGGGAGCAGTTCTTC; CDR3: CSAIIVADGEQFF
J: TRBJ2-1; V: TRBV12-3/TRBV12-4; D: TRBD2; size: -; DNA: TGTGCCAGCACCTTGGGGACTAGCGGGAGAGGTGAGCAGTTCTTC; CDR3: CASTLGTSGRGEQFF
J: TRBJ2-7; V: TRBV7-8; D: -; size: -; DNA: TGTGCCAGCAGCAGGCGCCCGGACGAGCAGTACTTC; CDR3: CASSRRPDEQYF
J: TRBJ2-5; V: TRBV7-2; D: -; size: -; DNA: TGTGCCAGCAGCTTAGAGCAGGGAAGCCGAGGGACCCAGTACTTC; CDR3: CASSLEQGSRGTQYF
J: TRBJ2-7; V: TRBV27; D: -; size: -; DNA: TGTGCCAGCAGTTATCTCGAGGGTGAAGGGCAGTACTTC; CDR3: CASSYLEGEGQYF
J: TRBJ1-4; V: TRBV12-3/TRBV12-4; D: -; size: -; DNA: TGTGCCAGCAGTTCCACAACTAATGAAAAACTGTTTTTT; CDR3: CASSSTTNEKLFF
J: TRBJ2-3; V: TRBV12-3/TRBV12-4; D: -; size: -; DNA: TGTGCCAGCAGTTCCTCCGGTACGCAGTATTTT; CDR3: CASSSSGTQYF
J: TRBJ1-1; V: TRBV20-1; D: -; size: -; DNA: TGCAGTGCTCTGGAGGGTATGAACACTGAAGCTTTCTTT; CDR3: CSALEGMNTEAFF
J: TRBJ1-2; V: TRBV6-2/TRBV6-3; D: TRBD1; size: few; DNA: TGTGCCAGCAGCCCCAGAGGGGGCGATGGCTACACCTTC; CDR3: CASSPRGGDGYTF
J: TRBJ2-3; V: TRBV12-3/TRBV12-4; D: -; size: -; DNA: TGTGCCAGCACCCTCCTCGCTCTTGGAGATACGCAGTATTTT; CDR3: CASTLLALGDTQYF
J: TRBJ2-3; V: TRBV7-9; D: -; size: -; DNA: TGTGCCAGCAGCCAGACGCAGGCTAGCGCCACAGATACGCAGTATTTT; CDR3: CASSQTQASATDTQYF
J: TRBJ2-1; V: TRBV5-1; D: -; size: few; DNA: TGCGCCAGCAGCTTGGTGCCCGGGCAAAATGAGCAGTTCTTC; CDR3: CASSLVPGQNEQFF
J: TRBJ2-7; V: TRBV7-2; D: -; size: many; DNA: TGTGCCAGCAGCTTAGCCCAGTACGAGCAGTACTTC; CDR3: CASSLAQYEQYF
J: TRBJ2-3; V: TRBV5-1; D: -; size: -; DNA: TGCGCCAGCAGCTTGGTTTGGGTTAGCACAGATACGCAGTATTTT; CDR3: CASSLVWVSTDTQYF
J: TRBJ2-5; V: TRBV7-2; D: TRBD2; size: -; DNA: TGTGCCAGCAGCTTAGGCGGGAGGGCCGGGGAGACCCAGTACTTC; CDR3: CASSLGGRAGETQYF
J: TRBJ2-3; V: TRBV29-1; D: TRBD1; size: -; DNA: TGCAGCGTCCCATGGGGGACAGGAACACACACAGATACGCAGTATTTT; CDR3: CSVPWGTGTHTDTQYF
J: TRBJ1-2; V: TRBV4-2; D: TRBD1; size: few; DNA: TGTGCCAGCAGCCCGCAGAACCCGGGACAGGGGGCAAACCATGGCTACACCTTC; CDR3: CASSPQNPGQGANHGYTF